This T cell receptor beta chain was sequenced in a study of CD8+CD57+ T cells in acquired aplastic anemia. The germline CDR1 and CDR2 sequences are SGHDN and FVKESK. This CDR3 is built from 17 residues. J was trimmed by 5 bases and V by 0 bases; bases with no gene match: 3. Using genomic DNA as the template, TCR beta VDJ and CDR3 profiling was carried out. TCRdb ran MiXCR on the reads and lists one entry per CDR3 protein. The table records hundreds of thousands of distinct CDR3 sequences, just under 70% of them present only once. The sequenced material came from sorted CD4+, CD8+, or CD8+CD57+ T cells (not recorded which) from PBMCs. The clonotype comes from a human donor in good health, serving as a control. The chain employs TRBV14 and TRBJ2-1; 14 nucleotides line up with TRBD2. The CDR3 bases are TGTGCCAGCAGCCAAGAGACTAGCGGGAGGGGTAACAATGAGCAGTTCTTC. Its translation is CASSQETSGRGNNEQFF.